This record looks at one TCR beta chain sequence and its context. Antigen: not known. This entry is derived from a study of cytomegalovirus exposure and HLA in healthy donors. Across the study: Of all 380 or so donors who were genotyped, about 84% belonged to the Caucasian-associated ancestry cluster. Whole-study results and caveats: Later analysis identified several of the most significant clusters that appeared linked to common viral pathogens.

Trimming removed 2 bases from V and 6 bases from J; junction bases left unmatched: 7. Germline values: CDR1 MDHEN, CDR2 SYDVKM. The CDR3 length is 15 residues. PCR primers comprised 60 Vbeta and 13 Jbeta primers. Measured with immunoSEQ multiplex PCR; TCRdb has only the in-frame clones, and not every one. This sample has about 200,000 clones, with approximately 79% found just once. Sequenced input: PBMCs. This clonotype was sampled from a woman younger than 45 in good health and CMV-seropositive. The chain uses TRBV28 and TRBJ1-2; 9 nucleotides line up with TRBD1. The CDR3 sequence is CASSLSGTGLNGYTF. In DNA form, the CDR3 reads TGTGCCAGCAGTTTAAGTGGGACAGGGCTCAATGGCTACACCTTC.